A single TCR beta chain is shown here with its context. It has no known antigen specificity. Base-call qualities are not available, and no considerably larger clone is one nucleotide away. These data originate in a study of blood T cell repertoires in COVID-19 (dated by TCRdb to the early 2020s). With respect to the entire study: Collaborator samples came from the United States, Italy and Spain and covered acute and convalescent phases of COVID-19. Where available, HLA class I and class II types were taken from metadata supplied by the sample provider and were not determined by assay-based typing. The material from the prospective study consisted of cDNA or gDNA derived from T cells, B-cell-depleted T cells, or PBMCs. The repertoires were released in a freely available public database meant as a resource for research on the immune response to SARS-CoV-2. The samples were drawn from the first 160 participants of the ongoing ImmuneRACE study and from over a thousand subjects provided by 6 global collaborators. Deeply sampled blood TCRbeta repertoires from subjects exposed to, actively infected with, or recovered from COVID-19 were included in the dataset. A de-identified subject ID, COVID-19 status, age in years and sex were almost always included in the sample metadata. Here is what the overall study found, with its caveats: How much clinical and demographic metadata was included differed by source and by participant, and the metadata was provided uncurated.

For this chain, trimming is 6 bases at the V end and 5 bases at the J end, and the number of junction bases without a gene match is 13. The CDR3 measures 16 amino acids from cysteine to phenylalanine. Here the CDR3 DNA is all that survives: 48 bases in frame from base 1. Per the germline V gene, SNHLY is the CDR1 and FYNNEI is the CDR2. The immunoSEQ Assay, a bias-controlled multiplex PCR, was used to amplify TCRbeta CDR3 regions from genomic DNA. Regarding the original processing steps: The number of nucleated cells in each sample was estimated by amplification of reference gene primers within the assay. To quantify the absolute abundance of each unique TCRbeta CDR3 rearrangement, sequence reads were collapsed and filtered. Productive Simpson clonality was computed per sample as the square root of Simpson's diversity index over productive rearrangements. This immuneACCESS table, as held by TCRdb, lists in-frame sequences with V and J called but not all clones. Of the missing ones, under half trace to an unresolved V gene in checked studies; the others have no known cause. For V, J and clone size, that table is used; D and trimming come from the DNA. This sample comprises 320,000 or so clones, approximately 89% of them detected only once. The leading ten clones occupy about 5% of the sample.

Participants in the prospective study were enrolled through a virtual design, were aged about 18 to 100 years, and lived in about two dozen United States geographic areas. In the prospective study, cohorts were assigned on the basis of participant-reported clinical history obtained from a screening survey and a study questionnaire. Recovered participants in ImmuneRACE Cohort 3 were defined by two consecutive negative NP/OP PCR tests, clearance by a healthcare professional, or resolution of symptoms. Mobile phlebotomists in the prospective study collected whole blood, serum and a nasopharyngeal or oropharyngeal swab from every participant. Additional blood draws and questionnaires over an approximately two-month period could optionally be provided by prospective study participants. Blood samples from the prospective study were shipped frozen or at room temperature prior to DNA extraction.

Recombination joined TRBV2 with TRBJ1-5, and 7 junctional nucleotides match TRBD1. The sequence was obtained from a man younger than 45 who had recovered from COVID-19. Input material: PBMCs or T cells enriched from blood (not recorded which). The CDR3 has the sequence CASRREGQLSYQPQHF. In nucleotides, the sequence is TGTGCCAGCAGGCGGGAGGGACAGCTGTCCTATCAGCCCCAGCATTTT.